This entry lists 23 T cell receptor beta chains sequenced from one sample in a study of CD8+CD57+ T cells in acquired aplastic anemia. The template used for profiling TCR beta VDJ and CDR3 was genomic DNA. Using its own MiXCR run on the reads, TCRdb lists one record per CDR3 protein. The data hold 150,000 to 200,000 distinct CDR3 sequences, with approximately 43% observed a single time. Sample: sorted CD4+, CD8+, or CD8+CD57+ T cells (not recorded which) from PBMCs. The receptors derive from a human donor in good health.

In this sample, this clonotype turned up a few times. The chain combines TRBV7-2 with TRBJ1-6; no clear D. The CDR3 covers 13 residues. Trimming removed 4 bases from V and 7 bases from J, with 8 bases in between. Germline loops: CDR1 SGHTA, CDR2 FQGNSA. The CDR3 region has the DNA TGTGCCAGCAGCTGGGGATCCAATTCACCCCTCCACTTT. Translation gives CASSWGSNSPLHF.

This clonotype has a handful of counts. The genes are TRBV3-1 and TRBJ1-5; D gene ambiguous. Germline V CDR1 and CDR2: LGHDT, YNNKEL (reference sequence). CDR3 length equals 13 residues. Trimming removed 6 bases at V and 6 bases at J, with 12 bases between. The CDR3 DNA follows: TGTGCCAGCAGTCTGAAATGGGCTCAGCCCCAGCATTTT. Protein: CASSLKWAQPQHF.

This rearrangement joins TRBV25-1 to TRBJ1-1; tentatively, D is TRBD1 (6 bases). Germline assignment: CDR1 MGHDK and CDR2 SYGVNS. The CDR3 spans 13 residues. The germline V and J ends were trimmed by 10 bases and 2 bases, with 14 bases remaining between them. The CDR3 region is CATGGRDNTEAFF. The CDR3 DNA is TGTGCCACCGGGGGCAGGGATAACACTGAAGCTTTCTTT.

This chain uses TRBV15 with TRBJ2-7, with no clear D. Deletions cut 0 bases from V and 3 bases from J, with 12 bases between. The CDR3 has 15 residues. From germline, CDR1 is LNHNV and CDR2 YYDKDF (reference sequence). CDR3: CATSRDRSQLYEQYF. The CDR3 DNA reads TGTGCCACCAGCAGAGATCGTAGTCAGCTCTACGAGCAGTACTTC.

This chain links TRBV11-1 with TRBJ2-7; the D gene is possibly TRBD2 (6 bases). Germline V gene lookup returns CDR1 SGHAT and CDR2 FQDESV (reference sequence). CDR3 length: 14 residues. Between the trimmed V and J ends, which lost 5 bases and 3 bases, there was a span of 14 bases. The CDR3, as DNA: TGTGCCAGCAGCCCGGAGGAGGGGAACTACGAGCAGTACTTC. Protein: CASSPEEGNYEQYF.

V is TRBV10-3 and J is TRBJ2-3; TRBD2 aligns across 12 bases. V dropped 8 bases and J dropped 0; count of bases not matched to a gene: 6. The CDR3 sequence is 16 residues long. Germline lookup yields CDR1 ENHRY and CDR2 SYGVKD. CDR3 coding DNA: TGTGCCATCGCTAGCGGGGGGGCGCGAAGCACAGATACGCAGTATTTT. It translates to CAIASGGARSTDTQYF.

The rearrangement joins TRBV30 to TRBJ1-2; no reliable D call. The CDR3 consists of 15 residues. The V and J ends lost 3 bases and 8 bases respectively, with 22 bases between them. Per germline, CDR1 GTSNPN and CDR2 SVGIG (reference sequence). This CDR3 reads CAWSVHLVEAEGYTF. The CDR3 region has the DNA TGTGCCTGGAGCGTACATTTGGTGGAGGCAGAAGGCTACACCTTC. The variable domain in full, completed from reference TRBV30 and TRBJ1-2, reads SQTIHQWPATLVQPVGSPLSLECTVEGTSNPNLYWYRQAAGRGLQLLFYSVGIGQISSEVPQNLSASRPQDRQFILSSKKLLLSDSGFYLCAWSVHLVEAEGYTFGSGTRLTVV.

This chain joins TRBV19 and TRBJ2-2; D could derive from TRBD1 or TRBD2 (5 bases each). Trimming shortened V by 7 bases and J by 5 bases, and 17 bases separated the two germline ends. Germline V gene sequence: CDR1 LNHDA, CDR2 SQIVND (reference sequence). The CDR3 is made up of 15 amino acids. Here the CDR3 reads CASTGRGTRTGELFF. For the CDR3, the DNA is TGTGCCAGTACCGGTCGGGGCACTCGAACCGGGGAGCTGTTTTTT.

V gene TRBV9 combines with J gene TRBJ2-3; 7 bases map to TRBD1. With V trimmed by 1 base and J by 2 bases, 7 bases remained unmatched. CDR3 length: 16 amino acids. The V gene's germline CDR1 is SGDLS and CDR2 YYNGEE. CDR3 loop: CASSVRPGQLTDTQYF. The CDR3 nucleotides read TGTGCCAGCAGCGTAAGGCCGGGACAGCTCACAGATACGCAGTATTTT.

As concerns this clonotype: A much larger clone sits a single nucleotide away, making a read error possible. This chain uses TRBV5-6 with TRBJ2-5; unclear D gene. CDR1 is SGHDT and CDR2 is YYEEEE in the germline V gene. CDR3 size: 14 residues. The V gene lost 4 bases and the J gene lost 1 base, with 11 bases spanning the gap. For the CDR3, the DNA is TGTGCCAGCAGCGGGATGGGCATCCAAGAGACCCAGTACTTC. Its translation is CASSGMGIQETQYF.

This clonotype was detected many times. The CDR3: CASNSRQGNSPLHF. The DNA for the CDR3 is TGTGCCAGCAATAGTCGACAGGGGAATTCACCCCTCCACTTT. The rearrangement uses TRBV6-1 and TRBJ1-6, with TRBD1 matching over 8 bases. Per the germline V gene, CDR1 is MNHNS and CDR2 is SASEGT. V shed 7 bases, J shed 7 bases, and the junction held 6 bases outside the gene matches. CDR3 length: 14 amino acids.

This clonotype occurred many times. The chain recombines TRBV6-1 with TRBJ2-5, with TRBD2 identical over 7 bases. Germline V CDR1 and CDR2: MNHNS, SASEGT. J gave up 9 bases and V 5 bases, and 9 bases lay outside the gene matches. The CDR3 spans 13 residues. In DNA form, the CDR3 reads TGTGCCAGCAGTCCCCTTCTCCGGGAGGCCCAGTACTTC. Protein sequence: CASSPLLREAQYF.

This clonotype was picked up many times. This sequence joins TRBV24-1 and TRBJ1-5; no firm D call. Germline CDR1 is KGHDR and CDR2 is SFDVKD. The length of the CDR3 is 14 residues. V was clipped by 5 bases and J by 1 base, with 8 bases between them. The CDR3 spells CATSAFSSNQPQHF. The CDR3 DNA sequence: TGTGCCACCAGTGCCTTCAGCAGCAATCAGCCCCAGCATTTT.

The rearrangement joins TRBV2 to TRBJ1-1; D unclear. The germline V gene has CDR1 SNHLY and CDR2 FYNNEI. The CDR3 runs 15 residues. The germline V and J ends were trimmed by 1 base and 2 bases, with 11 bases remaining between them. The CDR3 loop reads CASSEGTPANTEAFF. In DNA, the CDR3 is TGTGCCAGCAGTGAAGGGACGCCCGCTAACACTGAAGCTTTCTTT.

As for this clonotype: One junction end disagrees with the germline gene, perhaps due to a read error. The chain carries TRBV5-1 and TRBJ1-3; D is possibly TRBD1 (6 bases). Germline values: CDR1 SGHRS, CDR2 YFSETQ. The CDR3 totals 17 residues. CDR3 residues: CASSALQGFFSGTTIYF. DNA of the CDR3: TGCGCCAGCAGCGCATTACAGGGTTTCTTCTCTGGAACCACCATATATTTT.

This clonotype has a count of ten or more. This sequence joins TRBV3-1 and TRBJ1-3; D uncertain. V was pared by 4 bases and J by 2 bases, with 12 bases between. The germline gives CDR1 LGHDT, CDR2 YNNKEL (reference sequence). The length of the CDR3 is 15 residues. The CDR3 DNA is TGTGCCAGCAGCCTGAGCGGGAGGGCTGGAAACACCATATATTTT. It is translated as CASSLSGRAGNTIYF.

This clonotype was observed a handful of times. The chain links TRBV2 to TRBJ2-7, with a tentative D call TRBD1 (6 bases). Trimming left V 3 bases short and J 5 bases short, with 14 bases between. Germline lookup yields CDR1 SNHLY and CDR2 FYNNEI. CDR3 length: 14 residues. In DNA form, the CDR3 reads TGTGCCAGCAGTGAGTCCCCAGGGGATGACGAGCAGTACTTC. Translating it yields CASSESPGDDEQYF. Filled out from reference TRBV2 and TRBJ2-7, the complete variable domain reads EPEVTQTPSHQVTQMGQEVILRCVPISNHLYFYWYRQILGQKVEFLVSFYNNEISEKSEIFDDQFSVERPDGSNFTLKIRSTKLEDSAMYFCASSESPGDDEQYFGPGTRLTVT.

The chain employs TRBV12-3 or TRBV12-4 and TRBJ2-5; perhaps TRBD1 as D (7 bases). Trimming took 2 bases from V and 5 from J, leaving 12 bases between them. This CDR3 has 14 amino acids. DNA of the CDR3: TGTGCCAGCAGTTTATCAGGGGGAGGCGAGACCCAGTACTTC. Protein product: CASSLSGGGETQYF.

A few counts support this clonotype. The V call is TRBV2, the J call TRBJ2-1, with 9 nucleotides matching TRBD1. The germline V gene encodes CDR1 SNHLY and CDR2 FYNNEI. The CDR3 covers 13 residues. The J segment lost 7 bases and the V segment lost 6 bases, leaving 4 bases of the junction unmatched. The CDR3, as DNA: TGTGCCAGCAGGACAGGGGGAAGTAATGAGCAGTTCTTC. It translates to CASRTGGSNEQFF.

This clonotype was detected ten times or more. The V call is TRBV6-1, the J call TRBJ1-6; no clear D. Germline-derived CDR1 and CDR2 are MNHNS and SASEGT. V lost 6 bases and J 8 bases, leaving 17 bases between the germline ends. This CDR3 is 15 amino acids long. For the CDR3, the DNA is TGTGCCAGCAGCCGTCTCTTCTCAGGTGATTCACCCCTCCACTTT. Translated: CASSRLFSGDSPLHF.

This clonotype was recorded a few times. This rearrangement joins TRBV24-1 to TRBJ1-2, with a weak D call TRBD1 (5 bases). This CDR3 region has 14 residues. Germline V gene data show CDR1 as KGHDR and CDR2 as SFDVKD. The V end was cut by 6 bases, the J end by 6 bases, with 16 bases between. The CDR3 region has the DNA TGTGCCACCAGTCAGGGAGTCGGGTTTGATGGCTACACCTTC. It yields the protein CATSQGVGFDGYTF.

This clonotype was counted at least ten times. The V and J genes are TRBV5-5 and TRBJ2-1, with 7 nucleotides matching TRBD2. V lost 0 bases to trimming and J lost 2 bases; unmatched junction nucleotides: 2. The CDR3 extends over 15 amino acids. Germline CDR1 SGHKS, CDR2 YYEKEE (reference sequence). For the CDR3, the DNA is TGTGCCAGCAGCTTGGCTAGCGGCACCTACAATGAGCAGTTCTTC. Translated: CASSLASGTYNEQFF.

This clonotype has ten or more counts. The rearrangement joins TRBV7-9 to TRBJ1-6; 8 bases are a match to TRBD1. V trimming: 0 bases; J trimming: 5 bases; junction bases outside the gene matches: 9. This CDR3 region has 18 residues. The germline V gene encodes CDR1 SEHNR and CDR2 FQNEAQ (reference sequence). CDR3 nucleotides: TGTGCCAGCAGCTTAGCCCGTCAGGGGACAGGAGATAATTCACCCCTCCACTTT. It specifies CASSLARQGTGDNSPLHF.